Here is one T cell receptor (beta chain) with its context. One Seattle source followed patients from active infection through their disease course. The record originates from a study of blood T cell repertoires in COVID-19. Assay used: immunoSEQ multiplex PCR; TCRdb lists only in-frame clones, some missing. This sample has more than 200,000 clones, with 70% to 90% found just once. The sequence came from a man in his fifties or sixties with COVID-19, enrolled during active disease. The sequenced sample was peripheral blood.

The CDR3 loop reads CASSLALLAGARSEQFF. CDR3 nucleotide sequence: TGTGCCAGCAGCTTGGCCCTGCTAGCGGGGGCACGAAGTGAGCAGTTCTTC. The V and J genes are TRBV5-4 and TRBJ2-1; 10 nucleotides match TRBD2. V lost 0 bases, J lost 9 bases, and 12 bases stayed unmatched. Germline CDR1 is SGHNT and CDR2 is YYREEE (reference sequence). This CDR3 region has 17 residues. The complete variable domain, with remaining parts taken from reference TRBV5-4 and TRBJ2-1, reads ETGVTQSPTHLIKTRGQQVTLRCSSQSGHNTVSWYQQALGQGPQFIFQYYREEENGRGNFPPRFSGLQFPNYSSELNVNALELDDSALYLCASSLALLAGARSEQFFGPGTRLTVL.